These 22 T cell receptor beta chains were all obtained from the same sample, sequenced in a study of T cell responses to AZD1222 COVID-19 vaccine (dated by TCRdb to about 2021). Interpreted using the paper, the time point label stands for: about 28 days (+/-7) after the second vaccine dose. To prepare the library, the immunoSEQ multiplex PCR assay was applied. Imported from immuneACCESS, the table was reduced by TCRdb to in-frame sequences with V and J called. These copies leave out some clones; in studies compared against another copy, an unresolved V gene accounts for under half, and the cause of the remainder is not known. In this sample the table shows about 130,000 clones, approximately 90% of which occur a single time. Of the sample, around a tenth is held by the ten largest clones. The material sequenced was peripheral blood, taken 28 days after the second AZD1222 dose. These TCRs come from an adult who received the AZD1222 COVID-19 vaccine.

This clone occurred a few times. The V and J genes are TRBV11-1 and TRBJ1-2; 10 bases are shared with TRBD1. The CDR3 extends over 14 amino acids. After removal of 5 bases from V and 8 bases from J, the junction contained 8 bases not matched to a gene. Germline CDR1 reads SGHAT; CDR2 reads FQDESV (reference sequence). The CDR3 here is CASSTQTGGVGYTF. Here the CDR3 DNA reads TGTGCCAGCAGCACGCAGACAGGGGGCGTAGGCTACACCTTC.

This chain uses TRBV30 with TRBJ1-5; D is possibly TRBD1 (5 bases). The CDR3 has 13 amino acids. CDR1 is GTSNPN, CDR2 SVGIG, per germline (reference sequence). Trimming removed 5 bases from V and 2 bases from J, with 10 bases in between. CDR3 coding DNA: TGTGCCTGGGACCGGGACGGCAATCAGCCCCAGCATTTT. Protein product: CAWDRDGNQPQHF. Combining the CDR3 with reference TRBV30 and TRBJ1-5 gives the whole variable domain SQTIHQWPATLVQPVGSPLSLECTVEGTSNPNLYWYRQAAGRGLQLLFYSVGIGQISSEVPQNLSASRPQDRQFILSSKKLLLSDSGFYLCAWDRDGNQPQHFGDGTRLSIL.

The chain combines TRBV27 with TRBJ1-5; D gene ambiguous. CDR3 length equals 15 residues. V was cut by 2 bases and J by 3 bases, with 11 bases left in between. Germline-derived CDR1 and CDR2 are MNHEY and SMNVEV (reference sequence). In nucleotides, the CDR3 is TGTGCCAGCAGTTTAGGGTACAGTTCCAATCAGCCCCAGCATTTT. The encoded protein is CASSLGYSSNQPQHF.

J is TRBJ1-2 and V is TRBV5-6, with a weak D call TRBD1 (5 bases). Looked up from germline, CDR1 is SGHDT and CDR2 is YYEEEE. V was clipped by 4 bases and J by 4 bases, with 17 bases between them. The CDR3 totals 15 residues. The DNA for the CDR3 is TGTGCCAGCAGCCTGCGGGACGAGGTCATCTATGGCTACACCTTC. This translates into CASSLRDEVIYGYTF.

CDR3 DNA: TGTGCCAGTAGTATTTACGGGGGGTCCGGGGAGCTGTTTTTT. Amino acids: CASSIYGGSGELFF. The chain recombines TRBV19 with TRBJ2-2; TRBD2 matches at 7 bases. The CDR3 consists of 14 residues. Trimming at V came to 3 bases and at J to 6 bases, leaving 4 bases not matched to a gene. Germline CDR1 reads LNHDA; CDR2 reads SQIVND (reference sequence).

This CDR3 is CASSVAGRAGEKLFF. The CDR3 region has the DNA TGTGCCAGCAGCGTAGCCGGGAGGGCGGGCGAAAAACTGTTTTTT. V gene TRBV9 combines with J gene TRBJ1-4; no clear D gene. CDR1 and CDR2 (germline): SGDLS, YYNGEE. The CDR3 has 15 residues. Deletions cut 0 bases from V and 8 bases from J, with 14 bases between.

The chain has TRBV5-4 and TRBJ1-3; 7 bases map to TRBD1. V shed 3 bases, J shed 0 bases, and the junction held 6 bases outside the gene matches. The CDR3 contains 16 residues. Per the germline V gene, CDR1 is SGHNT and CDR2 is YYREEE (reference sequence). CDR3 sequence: CASSSGQDRSGNTIYF. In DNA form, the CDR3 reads TGTGCCAGCAGCTCTGGACAGGACCGCTCTGGAAACACCATATATTTT.

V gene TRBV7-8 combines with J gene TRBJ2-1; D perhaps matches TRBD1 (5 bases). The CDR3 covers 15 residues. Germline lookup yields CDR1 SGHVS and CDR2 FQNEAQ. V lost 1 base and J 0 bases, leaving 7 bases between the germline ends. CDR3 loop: CASSLGQGSYNEQFF. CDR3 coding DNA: TGTGCCAGCAGCTTAGGGCAGGGCTCCTACAATGAGCAGTTCTTC.

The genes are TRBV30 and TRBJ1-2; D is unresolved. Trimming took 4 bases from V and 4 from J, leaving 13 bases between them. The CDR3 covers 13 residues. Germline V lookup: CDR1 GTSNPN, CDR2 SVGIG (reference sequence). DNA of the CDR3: TGTGCCTGGACCCCCGGCTCGAGCTATGGCTACACCTTC. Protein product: CAWTPGSSYGYTF.

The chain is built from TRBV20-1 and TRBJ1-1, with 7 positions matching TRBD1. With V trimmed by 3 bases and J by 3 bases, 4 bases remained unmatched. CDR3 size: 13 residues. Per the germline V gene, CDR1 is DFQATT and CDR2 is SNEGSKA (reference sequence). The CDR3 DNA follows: TGCAGTGCTAGTGCAGGGGGGGACACTGAAGCTTTCTTT. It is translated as CSASAGGDTEAFF.

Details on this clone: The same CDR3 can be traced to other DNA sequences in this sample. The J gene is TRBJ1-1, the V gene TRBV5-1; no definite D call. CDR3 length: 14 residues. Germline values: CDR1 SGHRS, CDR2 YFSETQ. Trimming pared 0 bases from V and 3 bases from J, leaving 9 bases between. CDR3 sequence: CASSLEGRDTEAFF. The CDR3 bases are TGCGCCAGCAGCTTGGAAGGGAGGGACACTGAAGCTTTCTTT.

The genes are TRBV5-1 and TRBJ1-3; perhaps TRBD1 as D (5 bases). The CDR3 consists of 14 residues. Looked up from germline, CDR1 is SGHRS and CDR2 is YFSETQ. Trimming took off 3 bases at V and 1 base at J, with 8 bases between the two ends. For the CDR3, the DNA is TGCGCCAGCAGCTCCCAGGGATCTGGAAACACCATATATTTT. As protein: CASSSQGSGNTIYF.

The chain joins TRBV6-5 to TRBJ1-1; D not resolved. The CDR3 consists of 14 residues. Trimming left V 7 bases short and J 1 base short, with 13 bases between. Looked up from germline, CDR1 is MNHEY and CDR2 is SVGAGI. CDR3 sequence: CASNPGRGNTEAFF. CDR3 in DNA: TGTGCCAGCAATCCTGGGAGAGGGAACACTGAAGCTTTCTTT.

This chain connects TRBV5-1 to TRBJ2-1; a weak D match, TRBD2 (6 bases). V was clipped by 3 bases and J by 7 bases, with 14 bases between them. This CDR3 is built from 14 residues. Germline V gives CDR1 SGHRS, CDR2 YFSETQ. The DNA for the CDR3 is TGCGCCAGCAGCTCCGGGACTGCGCCGAATGAGCAGTTCTTC. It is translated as CASSSGTAPNEQFF.

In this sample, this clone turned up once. The CDR3 region has the DNA TGTGCCAGCAGCGTAGGAGGGGGCAGGGACTATGGCTACACCTTC. Residues: CASSVGGGRDYGYTF. The rearrangement joins TRBV9 to TRBJ1-2, with 7 bases fitting TRBD1. This CDR3 contains 15 residues. Looked up from germline, CDR1 is SGDLS and CDR2 is YYNGEE. V lost 0 bases to trimming and J lost 3 bases; unmatched junction nucleotides: 5.

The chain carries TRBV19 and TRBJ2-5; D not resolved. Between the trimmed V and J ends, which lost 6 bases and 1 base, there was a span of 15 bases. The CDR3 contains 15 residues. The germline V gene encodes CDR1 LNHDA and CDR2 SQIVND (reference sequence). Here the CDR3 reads CASSRRGALQETQYF. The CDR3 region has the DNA TGTGCCAGTAGCCGTCGAGGTGCACTCCAAGAGACCCAGTACTTC.

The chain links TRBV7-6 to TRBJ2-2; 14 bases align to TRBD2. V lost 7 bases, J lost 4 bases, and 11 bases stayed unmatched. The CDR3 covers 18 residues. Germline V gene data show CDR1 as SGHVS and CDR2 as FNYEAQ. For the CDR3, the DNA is TGTGCCAGCAACCTGGGACTAGCGGGAGAAGGAAGCACCGGGGAGCTGTTTTTT. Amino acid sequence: CASNLGLAGEGSTGELFF.

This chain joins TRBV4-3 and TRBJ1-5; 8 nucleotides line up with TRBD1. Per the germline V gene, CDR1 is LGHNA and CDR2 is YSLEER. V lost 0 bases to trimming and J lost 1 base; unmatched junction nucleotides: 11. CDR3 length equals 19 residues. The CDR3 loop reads CASSQDSLDRGGSNQPQHF. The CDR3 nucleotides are TGCGCCAGCAGCCAAGACTCGCTAGACAGGGGAGGCAGCAATCAGCCCCAGCATTTT.

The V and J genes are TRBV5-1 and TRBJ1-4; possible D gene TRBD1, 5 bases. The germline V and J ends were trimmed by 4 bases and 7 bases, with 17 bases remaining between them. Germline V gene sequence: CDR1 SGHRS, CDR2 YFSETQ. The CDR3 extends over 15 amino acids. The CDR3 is CASSPYLGRGEKLFF. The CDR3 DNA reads TGCGCCAGCAGCCCCTACCTGGGGAGGGGTGAAAAACTGTTTTTT. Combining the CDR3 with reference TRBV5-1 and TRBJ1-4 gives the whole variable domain KAGVTQTPRYLIKTRGQQVTLSCSPISGHRSVSWYQQTPGQGLQFLFEYFSETQRNKGNFPGRFSGRQFSNSRSEMNVSTLELGDSALYLCASSPYLGRGEKLFFGSGTQLSVL.

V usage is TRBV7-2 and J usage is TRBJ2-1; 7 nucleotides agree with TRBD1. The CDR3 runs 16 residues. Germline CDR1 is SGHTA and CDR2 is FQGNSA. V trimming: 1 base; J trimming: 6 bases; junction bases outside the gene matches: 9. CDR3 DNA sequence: TGTGCCAGCAGCTTAGTAGGGACAGCAGGCTCCAATGAGCAGTTCTTC. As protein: CASSLVGTAGSNEQFF. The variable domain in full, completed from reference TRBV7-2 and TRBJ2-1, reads GAGVSQSPSNKVTEKGKDVELRCDPISGHTALYWYRQSLGQGLEFLIYFQGNSAPDKSGLPSDRFSAERTGGSVSTLTIQRTQQEDSAVYLCASSLVGTAGSNEQFFGPGTRLTVL.

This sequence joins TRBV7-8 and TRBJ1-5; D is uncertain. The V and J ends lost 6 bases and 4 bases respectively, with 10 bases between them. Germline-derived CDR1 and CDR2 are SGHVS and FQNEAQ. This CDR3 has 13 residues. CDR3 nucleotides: TGTGCCAGCAGTTACAGTATGAATCAGCCCCAGCATTTT. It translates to CASSYSMNQPQHF.

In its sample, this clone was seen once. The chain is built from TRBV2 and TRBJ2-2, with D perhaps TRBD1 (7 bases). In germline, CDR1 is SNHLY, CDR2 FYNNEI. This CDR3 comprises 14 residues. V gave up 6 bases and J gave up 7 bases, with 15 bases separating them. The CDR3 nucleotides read TGTGCCAGCAGCGGACAGGCGGGGCTCGGGGAGCTGTTTTTT. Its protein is CASSGQAGLGELFF.